These 13 T cell receptor beta chains originate from one sample sequenced in a study of tumor-infiltrating lymphocytes in primary liver carcinoma. Reverse transcription of about 0.5 ug total RNA with a constant-region primer produced TCR beta cDNA. Investigators got TCR beta libraries out of three nested multiplex PCR rounds, done with slightly modified ARM-PCR. TRBV1-TRBV30 forward primers and a C-beta reverse primer were used in the first two PCR rounds, which each ran for 9 to 10 cycles. MiXCR, applied by TCRdb to the multiplex PCR reads, yields one record per CDR3 protein. The sample has 40,000 or so distinct CDR3 sequences, around 80% seen once. Without any cell sorting, roughly 18-30 mg of bulk tissue yielded co-extracted RNA and DNA. The sequencing input was tumor-adjacent normal liver tissue. The origin of the receptors is a woman in her twenties or thirties with primary liver carcinoma and hepatitis B virus infection.

The V call is TRBV7-9, the J call TRBJ2-1, with 9 bases identical to TRBD1. CDR3 length: 14 residues. V trimming: 7 bases; J trimming: 10 bases; junction bases outside the gene matches: 11. In germline, CDR1 is SEHNR, CDR2 FQNEAQ (reference sequence). The CDR3 spells CASNTETGGHEQFF. The CDR3, as DNA: TGTGCCAGCAACACCGAGACAGGGGGGCACGAGCAGTTCTTC.

The V gene is TRBV20-1, the J gene TRBJ2-3; 10 bases fit TRBD2. In germline, CDR1 is DFQATT, CDR2 SNEGSKA (reference sequence). The CDR3 loop spans 15 amino acids. J gave up 1 base and V 4 bases, and 5 bases lay outside the gene matches. DNA for the CDR3: TGCAGTGCTACCAGGGGGACTAGCGGCACAGATACGCAGTATTTT. Translation gives CSATRGTSGTDTQYF.

Regarding this clonotype: It is unclear where the CDR3 begins or ends on the DNA, so no DNA is shown, and the CDR3 is as TCRdb lists it. The chain links TRBV6-2 or TRBV6-3 to TRBJ2-6. Germline values: CDR1 MNHEY, CDR2 SVGEGT. The CDR3 is 15 residues long, counting both termini. This CDR3 is CASSYFGSGANVQTF.

This clonotype was seen only once. The J gene is TRBJ1-3, the V gene TRBV6-5, with 10 nucleotides matching TRBD1. This CDR3 contains 16 residues. Germline loops: CDR1 MNHEY, CDR2 SVGAGI. Germline trimming cut 2 bases from V and 2 bases from J; bases unmatched to any gene: 3. CDR3 residues: CASSYAGTGAGNTIYF. CDR3 sequence (DNA): TGTGCCAGCAGTTACGCCGGGACAGGGGCTGGAAACACCATATATTTT.

Concerning this clonotype: It may be a read error: a sequence one base away is much more abundant. The CDR3 does not end in the conserved phenylalanine or tryptophan, so this is likely a read error. Written as DNA, the CDR3 is TGTGCCAGCAGTACCGGGGCTTCAAATCAGCCCCAGCATTTA. This sequence encodes CASSTGASNQPQHL. The V and J genes are TRBV28 and TRBJ1-5; perhaps TRBD1 as D (5 bases). Between the trimmed V and J ends, which lost 5 bases and 4 bases, there was a span of 12 bases. Per the germline V gene, CDR1 is MDHEN and CDR2 is SYDVKM. The CDR3 loop spans 14 amino acids.

A note on this clonotype: This likely comes from a read error, as the CDR3 has no conserved phenylalanine or tryptophan at its end. The rearrangement links TRBV6-1 to TRBJ2-7; D possibly corresponds to TRBD2 (6 bases). V was trimmed by 6 bases and J by 4 bases, leaving 16 bases between them. The CDR3 is made up of 14 amino acids. Germline CDR1 MNHNS, CDR2 SASEGT. The chain's CDR3 is CASSLEGGVYEQYS. The CDR3 DNA follows: TGTGCCAGCAGCCTGGAGGGTGGAGTTTACGAGCAGTACTCC.

As regards this clonotype: The CDR3 does not end in the conserved phenylalanine or tryptophan, so this is likely a read error. V gene TRBV7-9 combines with J gene TRBJ2-7; TRBD2 aligns across 7 bases. This CDR3 is built from 14 residues. Germline values: CDR1 SEHNR, CDR2 FQNEAQ (reference sequence). This CDR3 is CASSSGGLPYEQYY. CDR3 nucleotides: TGTGCAAGCAGCTCGGGAGGCCTCCCCTACGAGCAGTACTAC.

In its sample, this clonotype was seen a few times. Relative to the germline gene, one junction end is altered; a read error may explain this. The rearrangement links TRBV6-2 or TRBV6-3 to TRBJ1-1; a weak D match, TRBD1 (6 bases). Looked up from germline, CDR1 is MNHEY and CDR2 is SVGEGT. The CDR3 has 13 residues. The DNA for the CDR3 is TGTGTCAGCAACTACCAGGGGTCGACTGAAGCTTTCTTC. Encoded protein: CVSNYQGSTEAFF.

Details on this clonotype: Compared with germline, one end of the junction differs, possibly owing to a read error. The rearrangement links TRBV14 to TRBJ2-1; a weak D match, TRBD2 (6 bases). The CDR3 is 16 amino acids. CDR1 SGHDN and CDR2 FVKESK come from the germline V gene. The CDR3 reads CASSQVGSGPSNEQLF. The CDR3 DNA is TGTGCCAGCAGTCAAGTAGGAAGCGGGCCTTCGAATGAGCAGTTGTTC.

This chain connects TRBV11-2 to TRBJ1-2; TRBD1 agrees at 7 bases. This CDR3 region has 12 residues. Germline CDR1 SGHAT, CDR2 FQNNGV. J lost 14 bases, V lost 7 bases, and 13 bases had no gene match. The CDR3 DNA reads as TGTGCCAGCACTCAGGGGGGCGTGGAGGCTACCTTC. It yields the protein CASTQGGVEATF.

Comments on this clonotype: One end of the junction is discordant with germline, which a read error may explain. The chain uses TRBV18 and TRBJ2-6; maybe TRBD1 (5 bases). This CDR3 comprises 14 residues. The germline gives CDR1 KGHSH, CDR2 LQKENI. The DNA of the CDR3 is TGTGCCAGCTCCCCCTACCCTGGGGCCAACATCCTGACTTTC. Protein: CASSPYPGANILTF.

Notes on this clonotype: One junction end does not reproduce the germline sequence, and a read error may be involved. The chain recombines TRBV28 with TRBJ2-1; D perhaps matches TRBD1 (6 bases). In germline, CDR1 is MDHEN, CDR2 SYDVKM. CDR3 length equals 16 residues. Written as DNA, the CDR3 is TGTGCCAGCAGTTTCGAGGTGTGGCAGGGGTGGAATGATCAGTTCTTC. As protein: CASSFEVWQGWNDQFF.

Regarding this clonotype: This CDR3 is missing its conserved last phenylalanine or tryptophan, likely due to a read error. The chain combines TRBV5-4 with TRBJ2-1, with 10 bases fitting TRBD2. V gave up 1 base and J gave up 2 bases; unmatched junction bases: 12. The germline gives CDR1 SGHNT, CDR2 YYREEE (reference sequence). This CDR3 contains 19 residues. The CDR3 DNA follows: TGTGCCAGCAGCTTGATAGCGGGAGGACCTCGATATGCCTACAATGAGCAGTTCATC. Translation gives CASSLIAGGPRYAYNEQFI.